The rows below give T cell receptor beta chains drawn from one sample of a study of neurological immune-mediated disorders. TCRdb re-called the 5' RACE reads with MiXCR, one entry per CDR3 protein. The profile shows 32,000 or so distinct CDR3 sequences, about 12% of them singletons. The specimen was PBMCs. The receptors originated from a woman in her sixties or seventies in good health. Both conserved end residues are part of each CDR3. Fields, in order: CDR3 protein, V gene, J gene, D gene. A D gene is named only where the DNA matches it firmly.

CDR3aa: CAISSGGESGEQYF; v_gene: TRBV10-3; j_gene: TRBJ2-7; d_gene: .
CDR3aa: CASRTGGTYGNTF; v_gene: TRBV12-3/TRBV12-4; j_gene: TRBJ1-2; d_gene: TRBD1
CDR3aa: CASSLSVLNTEAFF; v_gene: TRBV5-1; j_gene: TRBJ1-1; d_gene: .
CDR3aa: CASSNGFTDTQYF; v_gene: TRBV5-1; j_gene: TRBJ2-3; d_gene: .
CDR3aa: CSAFSPQGYGFQYF; v_gene: TRBV20-1; j_gene: TRBJ2-4; d_gene: .
CDR3aa: CASSEYKGYTDTQYF; v_gene: TRBV25-1; j_gene: TRBJ2-3; d_gene: .
CDR3aa: CASSYQEGYTF; v_gene: TRBV6-2/TRBV6-3; j_gene: TRBJ1-2; d_gene: .
CDR3aa: CASSHPQGGARNTEAFF; v_gene: TRBV3-1; j_gene: TRBJ1-1; d_gene: TRBD1
CDR3aa: CASSLEPGSDTQYF; v_gene: TRBV3-1; j_gene: TRBJ2-3; d_gene: .
CDR3aa: CASSRWGNEQFF; v_gene: TRBV7-9; j_gene: TRBJ2-1; d_gene: .
CDR3aa: CASSFPQAPYGYTF; v_gene: TRBV7-9; j_gene: TRBJ1-2; d_gene: .
CDR3aa: CACNFPLTGGTTEAFF; v_gene: TRBV12-3/TRBV12-4; j_gene: TRBJ1-1; d_gene: TRBD1
CDR3aa: CASSLMARGGTDTQYF; v_gene: TRBV5-1; j_gene: TRBJ2-3; d_gene: .
CDR3aa: CASSLFGQTDEQFF; v_gene: TRBV7-2; j_gene: TRBJ2-1; d_gene: .
CDR3aa: CASSYGLRTSGSSYNEQFF; v_gene: TRBV6-5; j_gene: TRBJ2-1; d_gene: TRBD2
CDR3aa: CASSVGVPGINEQYF; v_gene: TRBV9; j_gene: TRBJ2-7; d_gene: .
CDR3aa: CASRSGLAGGNTGELFF; v_gene: TRBV5-4; j_gene: TRBJ2-2; d_gene: TRBD2
CDR3aa: CASSLALSGGFTDTQYF; v_gene: TRBV7-6; j_gene: TRBJ2-3; d_gene: .
CDR3aa: CASSLEPTSGLYEQYF; v_gene: TRBV5-1; j_gene: TRBJ2-7; d_gene: TRBD2
CDR3aa: CASSSAGQGPLNYGYTF; v_gene: TRBV6-2/TRBV6-3; j_gene: TRBJ1-2; d_gene: TRBD1
CDR3aa: CATSRGGDAQGTQYF; v_gene: TRBV15; j_gene: TRBJ2-3; d_gene: .
CDR3aa: CSARGWTGVKTGELFF; v_gene: TRBV20-1; j_gene: TRBJ2-2; d_gene: .
CDR3aa: CASSHRIGPTSSYNEQFF; v_gene: TRBV14; j_gene: TRBJ2-1; d_gene: .
CDR3aa: CASSQWGNGEAFF; v_gene: TRBV14; j_gene: TRBJ1-1; d_gene: .
CDR3aa: CASSLSGNQPQHF; v_gene: TRBV27; j_gene: TRBJ1-5; d_gene: .
CDR3aa: CASSQPDDRRGYTF; v_gene: TRBV4-1; j_gene: TRBJ1-2; d_gene: .
CDR3aa: CATSRGTSGGYPYEQYF; v_gene: TRBV15; j_gene: TRBJ2-7; d_gene: TRBD2
CDR3aa: CASRDGLAGPFF; v_gene: TRBV2; j_gene: TRBJ2-1; d_gene: TRBD2
CDR3aa: CASSFGGQMIGYTF; v_gene: TRBV12-3/TRBV12-4; j_gene: TRBJ1-2; d_gene: .
CDR3aa: CASSLTGTSGAATSTDTQYF; v_gene: TRBV7-8; j_gene: TRBJ2-3; d_gene: TRBD2
CDR3aa: CSARSRVYEQYF; v_gene: TRBV20-1; j_gene: TRBJ2-7; d_gene: .
CDR3aa: CATSDSSTGKDGYTF; v_gene: TRBV24-1; j_gene: TRBJ1-2; d_gene: .
CDR3aa: CASSRESNEKLFF; v_gene: TRBV6-6; j_gene: TRBJ1-4; d_gene: .
CDR3aa: CASSSIGARGYEQYF; v_gene: TRBV27; j_gene: TRBJ2-7; d_gene: .
CDR3aa: CASSLDPQASNTGELFF; v_gene: TRBV5-1; j_gene: TRBJ2-2; d_gene: .
CDR3aa: CASSLQFQGTEAFF; v_gene: TRBV5-1; j_gene: TRBJ1-1; d_gene: .
CDR3aa: CSARARGSAYEQYF; v_gene: TRBV20-1; j_gene: TRBJ2-7; d_gene: TRBD2
CDR3aa: CSAPMDRVGETQYF; v_gene: TRBV20-1; j_gene: TRBJ2-5; d_gene: TRBD1
CDR3aa: CASSLDAGALYGYTF; v_gene: TRBV7-6; j_gene: TRBJ1-2; d_gene: .
CDR3aa: CASSPDLDSAETQYF; v_gene: TRBV6-5; j_gene: TRBJ2-5; d_gene: .
CDR3aa: CASSLGQRTDTQYF; v_gene: TRBV12-3/TRBV12-4; j_gene: TRBJ2-3; d_gene: TRBD1
CDR3aa: CASSLRQMNTEAFF; v_gene: TRBV7-2; j_gene: TRBJ1-1; d_gene: .
CDR3aa: CASTQNTGGGTSYNEQFF; v_gene: TRBV7-6; j_gene: TRBJ2-1; d_gene: TRBD2
CDR3aa: CASSSGLPGEQYF; v_gene: TRBV6-5; j_gene: TRBJ2-7; d_gene: .
CDR3aa: CSARAPPGQGVNEQFF; v_gene: TRBV20-1; j_gene: TRBJ2-1; d_gene: TRBD1
CDR3aa: CASSSPSGAGSYNEQFF; v_gene: TRBV5-5; j_gene: TRBJ2-1; d_gene: TRBD2
CDR3aa: CASSQELSYNEQFF; v_gene: TRBV11-2; j_gene: TRBJ2-1; d_gene: .
CDR3aa: CASSVQTIISYEQYF; v_gene: TRBV2; j_gene: TRBJ2-7; d_gene: .
CDR3aa: CASRLNRGGTGELFF; v_gene: TRBV7-2; j_gene: TRBJ2-2; d_gene: .
CDR3aa: CASSQAGGPYEQYF; v_gene: TRBV4-1; j_gene: TRBJ2-7; d_gene: TRBD2
CDR3aa: CASSPSGGEYNEQFF; v_gene: TRBV5-1; j_gene: TRBJ2-1; d_gene: TRBD2
CDR3aa: CASSNGLPSLNEQFF; v_gene: TRBV5-1; j_gene: TRBJ2-1; d_gene: .
CDR3aa: CSARDLAAPQETQYF; v_gene: TRBV20-1; j_gene: TRBJ2-5; d_gene: .
CDR3aa: CASSLGRPNSPLHF; v_gene: TRBV7-2; j_gene: TRBJ1-6; d_gene: .
CDR3aa: CASTQRGVQETQYF; v_gene: TRBV6-2/TRBV6-3; j_gene: TRBJ2-5; d_gene: TRBD2
CDR3aa: CASSWAGTSGTSTDTQYF; v_gene: TRBV12-3/TRBV12-4; j_gene: TRBJ2-3; d_gene: TRBD2
CDR3aa: CASSFGTGQGYEQFF; v_gene: TRBV5-1; j_gene: TRBJ2-1; d_gene: TRBD1